This TCR beta chain was documented in a study of blood T cells in healthy people across ages. This clonotype came up many times. The target antigen is unknown. The CDR3 runs 13 residues. V lost 5 bases, J lost 2 bases, and 13 bases lay in between. Germline V gene sequence: CDR1 SQVTM, CDR2 ANQGSEA. Study results and limitations: When set beside aged donors, long-lived donors presented more naive CD4+ cells and higher diversity. The lack of PBMC sorting stopped any conclusive naive versus antigen-experienced comparison.

There were healthy Caucasian individuals from Russia, aged about 6 to 100, serving as donors. Together with a sample-barcoded 5' primer, a J-beta primer mix was included in a second PCR lasting 7 to 11 cycles. A tag from a template-switch adaptor with 12 random nucleotides marked each cDNA molecule. MiXCR, run by TCRdb on the 5' RACE reads, gives a single entry per CDR3 protein. The sample has about 1.7 million distinct CDR3 sequences, approximately 30% seen once. This chain connects TRBV29-1 to TRBJ2-7, with D tentatively TRBD1 or TRBD2 (5 bases each). The sample comprised blood. The receptor's source is a woman between 25 and 40 years old in good health. CDR3 in DNA: TGCAGCGTTTCAATCGGGGACCCCTACGAGCAGTACTTC. Protein: CSVSIGDPYEQYF.